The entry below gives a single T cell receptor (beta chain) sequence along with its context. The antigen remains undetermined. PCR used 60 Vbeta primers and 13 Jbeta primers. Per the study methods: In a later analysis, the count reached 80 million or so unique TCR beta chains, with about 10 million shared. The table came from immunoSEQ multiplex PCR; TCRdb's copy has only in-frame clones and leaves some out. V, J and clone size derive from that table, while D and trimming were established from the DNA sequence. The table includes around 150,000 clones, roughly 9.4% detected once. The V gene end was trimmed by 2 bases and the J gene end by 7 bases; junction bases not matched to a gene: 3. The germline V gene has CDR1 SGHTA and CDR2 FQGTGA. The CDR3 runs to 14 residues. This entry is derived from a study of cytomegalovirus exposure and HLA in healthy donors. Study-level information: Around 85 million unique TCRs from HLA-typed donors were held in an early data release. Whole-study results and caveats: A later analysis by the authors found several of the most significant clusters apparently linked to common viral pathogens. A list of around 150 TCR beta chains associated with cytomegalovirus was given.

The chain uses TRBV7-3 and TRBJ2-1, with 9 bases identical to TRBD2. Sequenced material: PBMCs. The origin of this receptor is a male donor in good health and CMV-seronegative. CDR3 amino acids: CASSLGLAGNEQFF. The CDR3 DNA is TGTGCCAGCAGCTTAGGTCTAGCGGGAAATGAGCAGTTCTTC.